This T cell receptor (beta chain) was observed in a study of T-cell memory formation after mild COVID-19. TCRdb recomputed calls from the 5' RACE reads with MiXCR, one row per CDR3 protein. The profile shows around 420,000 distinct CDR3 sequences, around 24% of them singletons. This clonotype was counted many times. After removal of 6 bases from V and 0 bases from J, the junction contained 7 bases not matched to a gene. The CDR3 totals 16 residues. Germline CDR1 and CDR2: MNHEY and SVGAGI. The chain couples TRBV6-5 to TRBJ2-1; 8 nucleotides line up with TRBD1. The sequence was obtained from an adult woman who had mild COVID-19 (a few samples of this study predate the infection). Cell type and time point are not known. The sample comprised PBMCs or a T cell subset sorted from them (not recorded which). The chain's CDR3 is CASRGQARFSYNEQFF. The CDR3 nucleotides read TGTGCCAGCAGGGGACAGGCAAGATTCTCCTACAATGAGCAGTTCTTC.